What follows are 5 T cell receptor beta chains derived from one specimen sequenced in a study of OX40 agonist ivuxolimab in advanced cancers. Data came from immunoSEQ multiplex PCR; TCRdb stores just in-frame clones and leaves some out. The data show roughly 65,000 clones, 90% to 95% seen once. The material was CD4+ or CD8+ T cells sorted from blood, obtained in a trial of the OX40 agonist ivuxolimab. Every receptor here comes from an adult with an advanced solid tumor such as melanoma, head and neck, liver or kidney cancer.

V and J are TRBV27 and TRBJ1-1; tentatively, D is TRBD1 (5 bases). Germline assignment: CDR1 MNHEY and CDR2 SMNVEV (reference sequence). This CDR3 has 13 amino acids. Trimming took 8 bases from V and 1 from J, leaving 11 bases between them. The CDR3 region has the DNA TGTGCCAGCTTCGGGACGTCGAACACTGAAGCTTTCTTT. Its protein is CASFGTSNTEAFF.

The V and J genes are TRBV5-5 and TRBJ1-5; D remains ambiguous. V lost 0 bases to trimming and J lost 1 base, with 11 bases between them. In germline, CDR1 is SGHKS, CDR2 YYEKEE (reference sequence). CDR3 size: 16 residues. As DNA, the CDR3 is TGTGCCAGCAGCTTGGAGGTGGGGATGAGCAATCAGCCCCAGCATTTT. Its translation is CASSLEVGMSNQPQHF.

This clone occurred once. The rearrangement uses TRBV2 and TRBJ2-7; tentative D call: TRBD1 (5 bases). The germline V and J ends were trimmed by 6 bases and 3 bases, with 12 bases remaining between them. Germline assignment: CDR1 SNHLY and CDR2 FYNNEI. This CDR3 spans 13 amino acids. DNA of the CDR3: TGTGCCAGCAGCATAGAGACAGTCTACGAGCAGTACTTC. The encoded protein is CASSIETVYEQYF.

The chain employs TRBV9 and TRBJ2-5; TRBD1 is a possible D gene (5 bases). The J call may not be correct, given that the DNA end is closer to TRBJ2-7. The CDR3 extends over 14 amino acids. Per the germline V gene, CDR1 is SGDLS and CDR2 is YYNGEE. In nucleotides, the CDR3 is TGTGCCAGCAGCCGACAGAACACCCCCTACGAGCAGTACTTC. This sequence encodes CASSRQNTPYEQYF.

CDR3 nucleotides: TGTGCCAGCAGCAAATTCCGTCTAGCGGGACGATCCTACGAGCCGTACTTC. This encodes CASSKFRLAGRSYEPYF. This chain uses TRBV21-1 with TRBJ2-7; TRBD2 was called by the table and not checked on the DNA. TRBV21-1 represents a pseudogene. This CDR3 has 17 amino acids.